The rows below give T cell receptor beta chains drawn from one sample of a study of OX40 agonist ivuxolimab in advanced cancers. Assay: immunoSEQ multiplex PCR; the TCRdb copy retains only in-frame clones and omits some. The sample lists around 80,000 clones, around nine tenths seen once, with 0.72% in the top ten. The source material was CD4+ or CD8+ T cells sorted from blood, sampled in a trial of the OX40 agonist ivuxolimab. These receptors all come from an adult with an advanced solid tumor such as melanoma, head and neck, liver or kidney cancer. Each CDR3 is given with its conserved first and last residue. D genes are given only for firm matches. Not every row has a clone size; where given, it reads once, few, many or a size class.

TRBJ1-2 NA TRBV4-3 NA TGCGCCAGCAGCCAAGACCCCGGACAGCTCTATGGCTACACCTTC CASSQDPGQLYGYTF
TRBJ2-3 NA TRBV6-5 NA TGTGCCAGCAGAGAAAAAGATACGCAGTATTTT CASREKDTQYF
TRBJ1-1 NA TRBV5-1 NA TGCGCCAGCAGCACAGGGTATGGCACTGAAGCTTTCTTT CASSTGYGTEAFF
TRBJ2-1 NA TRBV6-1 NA TGTGCCAGCAGTGAAATCCGGGGGCAGCCCCTTGGGGTCTTC CASSEIRGQPLGVF
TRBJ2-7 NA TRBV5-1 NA TGCGCCAGCAGCTCGTCTGTTGGGGTCGGGGACGAGCAGTACTTC CASSSSVGVGDEQYF
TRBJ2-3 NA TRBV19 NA TGTGCCAGTAGTTCCCGCCAGGATACGCAGTATTTT CASSSRQDTQYF
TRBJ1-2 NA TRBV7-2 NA TGTGCCAGCAAACTCAACTCCGTATTACTAGGGGGCTACACCTTC CASKLNSVLLGGYTF
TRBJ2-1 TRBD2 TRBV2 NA TGTGCCAGCAGTGAAGCAGGGAGGGGCCCCTACAATGAGCAGTTCTTC CASSEAGRGPYNEQFF
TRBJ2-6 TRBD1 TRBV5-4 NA TGTGCCAGCAGCCCACGGGGAAACAGGGGAACCGTCCTGACTTTC CASSPRGNRGTVLTF
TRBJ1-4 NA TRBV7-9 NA TGTGCCAGCAGCACATTCGGGGGTTGGGAAAAACTGTTTTTT CASSTFGGWEKLFF
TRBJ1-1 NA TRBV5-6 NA TGTGCCAGCAGCCAACTTGACGGACGAAGGAACACTGAAGCTTTCTTT CASSQLDGRRNTEAFF
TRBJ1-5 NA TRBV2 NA TGTGCCAGCAAGGCATTCTGGAGTCAGCCCCAGCATTTT CASKAFWSQPQHF
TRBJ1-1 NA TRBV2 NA TGTGCCAGCAACATGGACAGCCCGAACACTGAAGCTTTCTTT CASNMDSPNTEAFF
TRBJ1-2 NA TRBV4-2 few TGTGCCAGCAGCCAAGATCAAGGGGGGGGCTATGGCTACACCTTC CASSQDQGGGYGYTF
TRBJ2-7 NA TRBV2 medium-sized TGTGCCAGCATGAAGGGCATGTCTCTCCACGAGCAGTACTTC CASMKGMSLHEQYF
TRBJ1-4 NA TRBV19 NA TGTGCCAGTAGTAAAAGGTCGAGTGCGATTGCAACTAATGAAAAACTGTTTTTT CASSKRSSAIATNEKLFF
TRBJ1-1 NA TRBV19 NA TGTGCCAGTAGTAGGGATCTGGGTGAGTCTTTCTTT CASSRDLGESFF
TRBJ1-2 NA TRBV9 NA TGTGCCAGCAGCGCTCGGGGCGAGGGTGGCTACACCTTC CASSARGEGGYTF
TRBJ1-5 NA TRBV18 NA TGTGCCAGCTCACCACCGATTGGCGGGAAGGAGAATCAGCCCCAGCATTTT CASSPPIGGKENQPQHF
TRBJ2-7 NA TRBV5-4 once TGTGCCAGCAGCACGCCGGGACAACTTTACGAGCAGTACTTC CASSTPGQLYEQYF
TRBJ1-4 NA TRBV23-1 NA TGCGCCAGCAGTCAATTTTATCCCCCCCGTGGTGAAAAACTGTTTTTT CASSQFYPPRGEKLFF
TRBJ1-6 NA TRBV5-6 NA TGTGCCAGCAGCCCTTCACCCTTCTCCTATAATTCACCCCTCCACTTT CASSPSPFSYNSPLHF
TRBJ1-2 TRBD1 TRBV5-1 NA TGCGCCAGCAGCTTGTCAGGGGGGGTTGGCTACACCTTC CASSLSGGVGYTF
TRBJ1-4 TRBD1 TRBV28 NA TGTGCCAGCAGTCTCTCCACAGGGGGCGACGAAAAACTGTTTTTT CASSLSTGGDEKLFF
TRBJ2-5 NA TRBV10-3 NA TGTGCCACTGGTAGGGAGAACCTCGGGGAGACCCAGTACTTC CATGRENLGETQYF
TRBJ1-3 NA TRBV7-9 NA TGTGCCAGCAGCCTAGTCGGGTCGGCTGTGAGCTCTGGAAACACCATATATTTT CASSLVGSAVSSGNTIYF
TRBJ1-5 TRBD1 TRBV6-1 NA TGTGCCAGCAGCAAGGGTGACAGGGCGAGTCAGCCCCAGCATTTT CASSKGDRASQPQHF
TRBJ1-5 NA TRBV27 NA TGTGCCAGCGGTAGTTTAGGGAATCAGCCCCAGCATTTT CASGSLGNQPQHF
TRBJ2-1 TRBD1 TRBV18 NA TGTGCCAGCTCTCCGGACAGGTACAATGAGCAGTTCTTC CASSPDRYNEQFF
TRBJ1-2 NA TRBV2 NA TGTGCCAGCAGTGCGGAATCCGGCTACACCTTC CASSAESGYTF
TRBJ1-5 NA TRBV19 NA TGTGCCAGTAGTCCCTCAGGGGGCAATCAGCCCCAGCATTTT CASSPSGGNQPQHF
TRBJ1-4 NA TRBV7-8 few TGTGCCAGCAGCCCTACGGACCGCCCTAATGAAAAACTGTTTTTT CASSPTDRPNEKLFF
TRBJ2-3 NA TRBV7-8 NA TGTGCCAGCAGCTTAGCTAGCGCCAGCACAGATACGCAGTATTTT CASSLASASTDTQYF
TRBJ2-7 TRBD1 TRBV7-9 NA TGTGCCAGCAGCCCACGCATACAGGGGGCCTGGGTGGACGAGCAGTACTTC CASSPRIQGAWVDEQYF
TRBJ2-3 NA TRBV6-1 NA TGTGCCAGCAGCCAGATATACACAGATACGCAGTATTTT CASSQIYTDTQYF
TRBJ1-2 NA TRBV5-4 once TGTGCCAGCAGCTTGGAGGGTAAACCGAGGGGCTACACCTTC CASSLEGKPRGYTF
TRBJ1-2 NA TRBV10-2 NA TGCGCCAGCAGTTGGCGAGGGTCTGAGGGCTACACCTTC CASSWRGSEGYTF
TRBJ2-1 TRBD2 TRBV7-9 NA TGTGCCAGCAGCTCCTTTTTGGGGAGGGAGAATGAGCAGTTCTTC CASSSFLGRENEQFF
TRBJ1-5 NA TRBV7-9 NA TGTGCCAGCAGCTTATCTATTGGGGGCAATCAGCCCCAGCATTTT CASSLSIGGNQPQHF
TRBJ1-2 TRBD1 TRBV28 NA TGTGCCAGCACCTGGGGGACAGGGGGCAATGGCTACACCTTC CASTWGTGGNGYTF
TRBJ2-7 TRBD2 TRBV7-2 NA TGTGCCAGCAGCTTAAGCGGGGGGAGCGCTAGCTCCTACGAGCAGTACTTC CASSLSGGSASSYEQYF
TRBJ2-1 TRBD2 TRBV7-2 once TGTGCCAGCAGCTTAGCTAGCGGGAGGGCCTTGGTCAATGAGCAGTTCTTC CASSLASGRALVNEQFF
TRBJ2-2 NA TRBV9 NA TGTGCCAGCAGCGTACAGGGCACCGGGGAGCTGTTTTTT CASSVQGTGELFF